Below, 24 T cell receptor beta chains from the same sample are listed, as sequenced in a study of blood T cell repertoires in COVID-19. Clones were sequenced by immunoSEQ multiplex PCR, and TCRdb holds only the in-frame ones, with some missing. The sample has around 52,000 clones; roughly nine tenths are singletons. Sequencing was performed on peripheral blood. Source of these receptors: a woman of 80 years or more with acute or convalescent COVID-19.

This chain links TRBV19 with TRBJ1-4; D unclear. Germline V gene data show CDR1 as LNHDA and CDR2 as SQIVND (reference sequence). This CDR3 is built from 13 residues. The V gene lost 7 bases and the J gene lost 6 bases, with 12 bases spanning the gap. The CDR3 is CASKEARYEKLFF. In DNA form, the CDR3 reads TGTGCCAGTAAAGAAGCAAGATATGAAAAACTGTTTTTT.

This chain uses TRBV6-5 with TRBJ2-2; 10 bases agree with TRBD1. Looked up from germline, CDR1 is MNHEY and CDR2 is SVGAGI. The CDR3 is made up of 15 amino acids. Trimming at V came to 6 bases and at J to 6 bases, leaving 7 bases not matched to a gene. For the CDR3, the DNA is TGTGCCAGCAGCCGGGACAGGGGAGTTTCCGGGGAGCTGTTTTTT. Translation gives CASSRDRGVSGELFF.

The chain uses TRBV18 and TRBJ2-3, with D possibly being TRBD2 (5 bases). Germline lookup yields CDR1 KGHSH and CDR2 LQKENI. The V end lost 3 bases, the J end lost 1 base, and 8 bases lay between the germline ends. The CDR3 length is 14 residues. CDR3 DNA sequence: TGTGCCAGCTCACCTGAGGGTGGCACAGATACGCAGTATTTT. Protein product: CASSPEGGTDTQYF.

This clone was recorded only once. This rearrangement joins TRBV3-1 (or the pseudogene TRBV3-2) to TRBJ2-1; 8 bases line up with TRBD2. Per the germline V gene, CDR1 is LGHDT and CDR2 is YNNKEL (reference sequence). The CDR3 is 15 amino acids. V dropped 4 bases and J dropped 9; count of bases not matched to a gene: 11. As DNA, the CDR3 is TGTGCCAGCAGCCCCCGGGGGACTAGTTTTACTGAGCAGTTCTTC. This sequence encodes CASSPRGTSFTEQFF.

The V gene is TRBV19, the J gene TRBJ1-4, with D possibly matching TRBD1 (6 bases). The CDR3 loop spans 14 amino acids. The V gene lost 5 bases and the J gene lost 6 bases, with 13 bases spanning the gap. CDR1 LNHDA and CDR2 SQIVND come from the germline V gene (reference sequence). DNA for the CDR3: TGTGCCAGTAGTCTTGGACAGTCACATGAAAAACTGTTTTTT. It specifies CASSLGQSHEKLFF. Full variable domain (outside the CDR3, taken from reference TRBV19 and TRBJ1-4): DGGITQSPKYLFRKEGQNVTLSCEQNLNHDAMYWYRQDPGQGLRLIYYSQIVNDFQKGDIAEGYSVSREKKESFPLTVTSAQKNPTAFYLCASSLGQSHEKLFFGSGTQLSVL.

The chain links TRBV18 to TRBJ1-5; 7 bases fit TRBD1. The CDR3 loop spans 15 amino acids. Germline values: CDR1 KGHSH, CDR2 LQKENI. V lost 2 bases, J lost 2 bases, and 3 bases stayed unmatched. The CDR3 DNA reads as TGTGCCAGCTCACCAGACGGACAGGGCAATCAGCCCCAGCATTTT. The encoded protein is CASSPDGQGNQPQHF.

The rearrangement uses TRBV2 and TRBJ1-6, with 10 positions matching TRBD1. CDR3 length: 13 amino acids. From germline, CDR1 is SNHLY and CDR2 FYNNEI. The CDR3 here is CAGTGAYNSPLHF. CDR3 DNA sequence: TGTGCAGGGACAGGGGCGTATAATTCACCCCTCCACTTT.

The chain links TRBV5-1 to TRBJ1-6, with 10 positions matching TRBD1. CDR1 SGHRS and CDR2 YFSETQ come from the germline V gene. The CDR3 is made up of 18 amino acids. The V and J ends lost 4 bases and 7 bases, in that order; junction bases with no gene match: 14. CDR3 sequence (DNA): TGCGCCAGCAGCCCCCGCGGGGGACAGGGGCCGCGCAATTCACCCCTCCACTTT. This encodes CASSPRGGQGPRNSPLHF.

This sequence joins TRBV29-1 and TRBJ2-3, with TRBD1 matching over 7 bases. Germline CDR1 is SQVTM and CDR2 is ANQGSEA. CDR3 length: 11 residues. The CDR3 is CGKRTGDTQYF. DNA for the CDR3: TGCGGTAAAAGGACAGGAGATACGCAGTATTTT.

V is TRBV27 and J is TRBJ2-2; 8 bases fit TRBD2. J gave up 6 bases and V 1 base, and 10 bases lay outside the gene matches. The CDR3 totals 17 residues. CDR1 and CDR2 (germline): MNHEY, SMNVEV (reference sequence). The CDR3 DNA reads TGTGCCAGCAGTTTATTCAGCCCGGGACTAGGGGCCGGGGAGCTGTTTTTT. It encodes CASSLFSPGLGAGELFF.

The rearrangement links TRBV5-1 to TRBJ1-1; weak D call: TRBD1 (5 bases). This CDR3 region has 14 residues. CDR1 and CDR2 (germline): SGHRS, YFSETQ. Trimming cost V 7 bases and J 1 base, with 14 bases left between them. Here the CDR3 reads CASGDGGSNTEAFF. The CDR3 DNA sequence: TGCGCCAGCGGGGACGGGGGATCGAACACTGAAGCTTTCTTT. Full variable domain (rest looked up from reference TRBV5-1 and TRBJ1-1): KAGVTQTPRYLIKTRGQQVTLSCSPISGHRSVSWYQQTPGQGLQFLFEYFSETQRNKGNFPGRFSGRQFSNSRSEMNVSTLELGDSALYLCASGDGGSNTEAFFGQGTRLTVV.

This clone was found once. The genes are TRBV18 and TRBJ2-7; 10 nucleotides align to TRBD1. The CDR3 has 16 residues. Germline CDR1 is KGHSH and CDR2 is LQKENI. V lost 2 bases and J lost 2; bases outside the gene matches: 6. As DNA, the CDR3 is TGTGCCAGCTCACCAGGGGACAGGGGAGTGGCCTACGAGCAGTACTTC. As protein: CASSPGDRGVAYEQYF.

V and J are TRBV6-4 and TRBJ2-1; 12 bases are shared with TRBD2. V was clipped by 4 bases and J by 5 bases; unmatched bases: 3. CDR1 and CDR2 (germline): MRHNA, SNTAGT. The CDR3 has 15 amino acids. The CDR3 loop is CASSVLAGGHNEQFF. CDR3 in DNA: TGTGCCAGCAGTGTACTAGCGGGGGGCCACAATGAGCAGTTCTTC.

This rearrangement joins TRBV5-1 to TRBJ2-7; 10 bases line up with TRBD1. From germline, CDR1 is SGHRS and CDR2 YFSETQ. Unmatched junction bases numbered 6, after V lost 0 bases and J lost 3 bases. This CDR3 spans 16 amino acids. The CDR3 nucleotides read TGCGCCAGCAGCTTGGCCGGGGGACAGGGGAGCTACGAGCAGTACTTC. Translation: CASSLAGGQGSYEQYF.

CDR3 bases: TGTGCCAGCAGTTACCGGGGGGGCCATAACAATGAGCAGTTCTTC. Translating gives CASSYRGGHNNEQFF. The genes are TRBV6-2 or TRBV6-3 and TRBJ2-1, with 8 nucleotides matching TRBD2. The CDR3 contains 15 residues. The germline V gene encodes CDR1 MNHEY and CDR2 SVGEGT. V lost 2 bases to trimming and J lost 5 bases; unmatched junction nucleotides: 5.

The chain employs TRBV7-2 and TRBJ2-4; TRBD1 aligns across 9 bases. Looked up from germline, CDR1 is SGHTA and CDR2 is FQGNSA. This CDR3 has 15 residues. After removal of 5 bases from V and 6 bases from J, the junction contained 8 bases not matched to a gene. The CDR3, as DNA: TGTGCCAGCAGCGCCTCACAGGGGGCAGTAAACATTCAGTACTTC. Amino acids: CASSASQGAVNIQYF. The full variable domain, completed using reference TRBV7-2 and TRBJ2-4, is GAGVSQSPSNKVTEKGKDVELRCDPISGHTALYWYRQSLGQGLEFLIYFQGNSAPDKSGLPSDRFSAERTGGSVSTLTIQRTQQEDSAVYLCASSASQGAVNIQYFGAGTRLSVL.

V usage is TRBV7-7 and J usage is TRBJ2-5; 11 nucleotides align to TRBD2. The CDR3 covers 15 residues. With V trimmed by 2 bases and J by 2 bases, 1 base remained unmatched. Per germline, CDR1 SSHAT and CDR2 FNYEAQ (reference sequence). DNA for the CDR3: TGTGCCAGCAGCTTAACTAGCGGGGGTCAAGAGACCCAGTACTTC. As protein: CASSLTSGGQETQYF.

This chain connects TRBV7-9 to TRBJ2-2; D may be TRBD2 (6 bases). The CDR3 is 15 amino acids. Deletions cut 7 bases from V and 6 bases from J, with 18 bases between. Germline V lookup: CDR1 SEHNR, CDR2 FQNEAQ (reference sequence). CDR3 in amino acids: CASTPPGDGAGELFF. DNA of the CDR3: TGTGCCAGCACCCCTCCGGGGGACGGGGCCGGGGAGCTGTTTTTT.

Written as DNA, the CDR3 is TGTGCCAGCTCACCAACAGGGGATAATTCACCCCTCCACTTT. Its protein is CASSPTGDNSPLHF. The chain has TRBV18 and TRBJ1-6, with 7 bases lining up with TRBD1. CDR1 and CDR2 from the germline V gene are KGHSH and LQKENI. Trimming removed 2 bases from V and 5 bases from J; junction bases left unmatched: 0. This CDR3 spans 14 amino acids.

This chain uses TRBV30 with TRBJ2-5; D ambiguous. The CDR3 extends over 12 amino acids. Between the trimmed V and J ends, which lost 5 bases and 5 bases, there was a span of 12 bases. Germline V gene sequence: CDR1 GTSNPN, CDR2 SVGIG (reference sequence). In DNA, the CDR3 is TGTGCCTGGGGTCCAGTGTTGGAGACCCAGTACTTC. Amino acid sequence: CAWGPVLETQYF.

The chain carries TRBV19 and TRBJ1-2; possibly TRBD1 for D (5 bases). Trimming stripped 5 bases from V and 2 bases from J, with 15 bases between. CDR1 is LNHDA, CDR2 SQIVND, per germline (reference sequence). The CDR3 runs 15 residues. The DNA of the CDR3 is TGTGCCAGTAGTGATCAGGGCGTGGGGAACTATGGCTACACCTTC. Translating it yields CASSDQGVGNYGYTF.

V is TRBV6-2 or TRBV6-3 and J is TRBJ2-3, with 8 bases matching TRBD2. The CDR3 totals 15 residues. CDR1 and CDR2 from the germline V gene are MNHEY and SVGEGT. The J segment lost 3 bases and the V segment lost 5 bases, leaving 7 bases of the junction unmatched. The CDR3: CASSPGGGKTDTQYF. Written as DNA, the CDR3 is TGTGCCAGCAGTCCCGGGGGGGGAAAAACAGATACGCAGTATTTT.

CDR3 amino acids: CASSLDPTSSEQYV. The CDR3, as DNA: TGCGCCAGCAGCTTGGACCCGACTAGTTCCGAGCAGTACGTC. The rearrangement links TRBV5-1 to TRBJ2-7, with D possibly TRBD2 on 6 matching bases. The CDR3 length is 14 residues. Deletions cut 0 bases from V and 6 bases from J, with 13 bases between. Per germline, CDR1 SGHRS and CDR2 YFSETQ.

The V and J genes are TRBV19 and TRBJ2-3, with a possible D match to TRBD2 (5 bases). The V and J ends lost 5 bases and 0 bases respectively, with 12 bases between them. This CDR3 region has 15 residues. Germline-derived CDR1 and CDR2 are LNHDA and SQIVND (reference sequence). CDR3: CASSADGVSTDTQYF. The CDR3 nucleotides read TGTGCCAGTAGTGCGGACGGGGTCAGCACAGATACGCAGTATTTT.